This T cell receptor (beta chain) was recovered during a study of blood T cells in healthy people across ages (dated by TCRdb to between 2015 and 2017). Notes on the research overall: Template switching captured roughly one uniquely barcoded TCR beta cDNA molecule per two T cells in model experiments. Using deep sequencing normalized with unique cDNA molecular identifiers, the study measured how TCR beta repertoire diversity changes with age. Donors were grouped into four age groups: young (average approximately 15 years), middle-aged (over 35), aged (roughly 62) and long-lived (around 80). To avoid experimental bias, donors of different ages were spread randomly across the sequencing lanes. Two additional independent replicas of 1 million unique cDNA reads from the same blood draw were analyzed for two donors (one aged 18 to 30 and one aged 80 or older). Results the study describes overall, beyond this receptor: Because profiling used bulk unsorted PBMCs, naive and antigen-experienced compartments could not be compared conclusively. Total diversity estimates from one million sequenced T cells were considered lower bounds and underestimates. Compared with the aged group, more naive CD4+ T cells, fewer expanded clones and increased TCR diversity were shown by the long-lived group, suggesting age selection. Observed TCR beta diversity correlated strongly with the percentage of naive T cells measured by flow cytometry. Because the CMV infection status of the donors was unknown, age-related changes in expanded clonotypes may potentially have been confounded. Observed TCR beta diversity per million T cells fell roughly linearly with age, and a significant reduction was already apparent by age about 36.

The donors were under 40 Caucasian individuals from Russia, aged roughly 6 to 90 years, who were systemically healthy. Around 9.7 milliliters of peripheral blood were collected from each donor into EDTA-treated Vacutainer tubes. Ficoll-Paque density-gradient centrifugation was used to isolate PBMCs, with at least 6.5 million per sample. Trizol reagent was used to extract total RNA from the PBMCs, yielding at least 5.5 micrograms per sample. Naive CD45RAhigh/CD27high T cell percentages were measured by flow cytometry on a PBMC aliquot from every donor. Concerning this clonotype: This clone's antigen is unknown. The junction departs from the called germline gene at one end, perhaps through a read error.

To prepare the library, 5' RACE was applied. Instrument used: Illumina HiSeq 2500. The second PCR ran for about 6 to 12 cycles and used a J-beta primer mix along with a sample-barcoded 5' primer. Each TCR beta cDNA molecule received a unique molecular identifier from a template-switch 5' adaptor carrying 12 random nucleotides. Each sample yielded at least 3 million CDR3-containing paired-end reads. All of the RNA was converted into first-strand cDNA using the Mint cDNA synthesis kit, with a TRBC-specific oligonucleotide serving as the primer. After uracil-DNA glycosylase treatment, a first 18-cycle PCR used universal primers M1SS and BC2_uni_R on all cDNA. The paper's data handling went like this. For normalization, 1 million high-quality reads, each with a distinct molecular identifier, were randomly selected from each sample. Reads with shared molecular identifiers were discarded instead of being binned into consensus sequences. MiTCR, set to a Q25 quality threshold and the strictest error-elimination algorithm, was used for CDR3 identification, clonotype clustering and error correction. A nonparametric unseen species model with Euler transformation was used to estimate lower-bound total TCR beta diversity. TCRdb reanalyzed the raw reads on its own, using fastp at Q25 for trimming and MiXCR for clone calling, and kept in-frame beta chains. Under each unique CDR3 protein, matching rows form one entry showing the most common genes and DNA. These V and J calls are TCRdb output, not the study's own analysis. The sample includes about 1.4 million distinct CDR3 sequences, with roughly 59% observed a single time. The top ten clonotypes cover 5% to 7% of the sample.

The CDR3 runs 15 residues from the cysteine to the phenylalanine. Only the CDR3 region is kept as DNA, spanning 45 bases read in frame from base 1. Per the germline V gene (reference sequence), SEHNR is the CDR1 and FQNEAQ is the CDR2. The clonotype was recovered from a man aged 18 to 29 in good health. The rearrangement combines TRBV7-9 with TRBJ2-4; tentative D gene TRBD1, with 6 bases matching. The J call could be wrong; TRBJ2-7 is a better fit for the DNA end. Sequences were obtained from blood. For the CDR3, the sequence is CASSGPGHTSCEQYF. The DNA sequence follows: TGTGCCAGCAGCGGACCGGGACACACATCCTGCGAGCAGTACTTC.